The clone carrying this T cell receptor (delta chain) was recorded at least ten times. Its antigen is as yet unknown. The data belong to a study of γδ T cells in repeated Plasmodium falciparum infection. Overall study: Four controlled malaria infections with P. falciparum NF54 spanned 500 to 650 days. Study-level results: Over time and infection, Vgamma9/Vdelta2+ repertoires remained highly stable and polyclonal.

Sequencing covered both gamma and delta TCR chains per sample. TCRdb re-processed the multiplex PCR reads using CATT. The sample holds around 86,000 delta-chain clones, approximately 1.5% seen once. This CDR3 has 20 amino acids. J lost 7 bases, V lost 0 bases, and 18 bases had no gene match. Germline V gives CDR1 TSWWSYY, CDR2 QGS. Flow sorting of PBMC yielded separate Vgamma9/Vdelta2+ and Vdelta2-negative gammadelta T cell populations for bulk repertoire analysis. Sequencing input: gamma-delta T cells from blood. V usage is TRDV1 and J usage is TRDJ1, with 12 nucleotides matching TRDD3. The TCR was taken from a pool of human donors (malaria-infected and uninfected, not separated). The CDR3 protein is CALGELASTGGYSPAFKLIF. The CDR3 DNA follows: TGTGCTCTTGGGGAACTAGCTTCCACTGGGGGATACTCGCCAGCCTTTAAACTCATCTTT.